This T cell receptor (beta chain) came from a study of blood T cell repertoires in COVID-19. From germline, CDR1 is LNHDA and CDR2 SQIVND (reference sequence). The CDR3 is 16 residues long. Trimming removed 1 base at V and 0 bases at J, with 10 bases between. Measured with immunoSEQ multiplex PCR; TCRdb has only the in-frame clones, and not every one. The top ten clones hold roughly 0.9% of a sample with roughly 400,000 clones, roughly 90% of them seen once. This TCR came from a woman aged 40 to 50 who had been exposed to COVID-19. The chain recombines TRBV19 with TRBJ1-5; D unclear. The specimen was PBMCs or T cells enriched from blood (not recorded which). CDR3 in DNA: TGTGCCAGTAGTATAGCCCTAGCCATTAGCAATCAGCCCCAGCATTTT. Amino acid sequence: CASSIALAISNQPQHF.